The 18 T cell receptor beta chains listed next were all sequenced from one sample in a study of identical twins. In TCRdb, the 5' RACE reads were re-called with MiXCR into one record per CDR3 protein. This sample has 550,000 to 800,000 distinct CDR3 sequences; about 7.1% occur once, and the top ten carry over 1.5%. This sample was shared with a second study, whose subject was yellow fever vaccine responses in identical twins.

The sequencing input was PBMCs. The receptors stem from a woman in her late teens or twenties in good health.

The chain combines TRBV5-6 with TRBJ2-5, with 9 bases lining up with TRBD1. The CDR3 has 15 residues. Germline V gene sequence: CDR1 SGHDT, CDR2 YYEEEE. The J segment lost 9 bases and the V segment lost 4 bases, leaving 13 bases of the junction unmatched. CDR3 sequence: CASSPRQGDLRAQYF. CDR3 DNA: TGTGCCAGCAGCCCGCGACAGGGGGATCTCAGGGCCCAGTACTTC.

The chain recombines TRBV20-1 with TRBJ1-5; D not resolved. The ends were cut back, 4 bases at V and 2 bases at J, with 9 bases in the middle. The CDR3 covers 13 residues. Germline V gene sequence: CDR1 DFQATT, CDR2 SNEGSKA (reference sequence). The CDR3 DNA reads TGCAGTGCTACCCCGCCGGGCAATCAGCCCCAGCATTTT. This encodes CSATPPGNQPQHF.

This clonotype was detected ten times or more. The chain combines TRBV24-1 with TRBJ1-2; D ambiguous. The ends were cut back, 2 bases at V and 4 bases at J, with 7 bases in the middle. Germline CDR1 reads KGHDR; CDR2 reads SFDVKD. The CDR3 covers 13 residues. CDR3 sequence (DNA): TGTGCCACCAGTGATTCCGCACGCTATGGCTACACCTTC. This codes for CATSDSARYGYTF.

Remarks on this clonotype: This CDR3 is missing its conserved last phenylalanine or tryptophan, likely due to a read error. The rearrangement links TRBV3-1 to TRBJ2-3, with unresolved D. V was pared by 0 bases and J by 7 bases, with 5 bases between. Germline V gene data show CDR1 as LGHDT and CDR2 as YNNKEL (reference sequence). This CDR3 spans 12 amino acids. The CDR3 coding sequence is TGTGCCAGCAGCCAAGATGTATATACGCAGTATATT. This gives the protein CASSQDVYTQYI.

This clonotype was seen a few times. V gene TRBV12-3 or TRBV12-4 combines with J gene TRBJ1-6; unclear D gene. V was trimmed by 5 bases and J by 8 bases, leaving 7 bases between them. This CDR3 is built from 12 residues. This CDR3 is CASSPQYSPLHF. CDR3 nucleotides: TGTGCCAGCAGTCCTCAGTATTCACCCCTCCACTTT.

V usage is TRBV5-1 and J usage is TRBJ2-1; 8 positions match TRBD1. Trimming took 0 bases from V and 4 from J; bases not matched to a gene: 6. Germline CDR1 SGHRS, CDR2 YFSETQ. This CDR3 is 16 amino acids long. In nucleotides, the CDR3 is TGCGCCAGCAGCTTGGTGGGGCAGGGGGCGTACAATGAGCAGTTCTTC. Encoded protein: CASSLVGQGAYNEQFF.

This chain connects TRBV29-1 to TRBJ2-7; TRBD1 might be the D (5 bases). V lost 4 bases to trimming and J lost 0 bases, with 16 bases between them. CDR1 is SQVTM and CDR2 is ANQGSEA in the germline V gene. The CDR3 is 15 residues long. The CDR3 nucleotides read TGCAGCGTTGGGGATAGGGGTTACAGCTCCTACGAGCAGTACTTC. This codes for CSVGDRGYSSYEQYF.

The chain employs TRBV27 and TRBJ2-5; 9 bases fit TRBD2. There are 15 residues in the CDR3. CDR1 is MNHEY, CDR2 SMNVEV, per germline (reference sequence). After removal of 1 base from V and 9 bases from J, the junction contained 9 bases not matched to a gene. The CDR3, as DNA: TGTGCCAGCAGTTTATTGGCGGGAGGGCCCCGGCCCCAGTACTTC. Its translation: CASSLLAGGPRPQYF.

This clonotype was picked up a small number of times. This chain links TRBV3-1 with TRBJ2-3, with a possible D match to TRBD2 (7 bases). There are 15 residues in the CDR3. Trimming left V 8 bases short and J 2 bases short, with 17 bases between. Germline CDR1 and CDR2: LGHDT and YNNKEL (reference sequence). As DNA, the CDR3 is TGTGCCAGCGCCCCCAGGGGACTATACACAGATACGCAGTATTTT. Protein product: CASAPRGLYTDTQYF.

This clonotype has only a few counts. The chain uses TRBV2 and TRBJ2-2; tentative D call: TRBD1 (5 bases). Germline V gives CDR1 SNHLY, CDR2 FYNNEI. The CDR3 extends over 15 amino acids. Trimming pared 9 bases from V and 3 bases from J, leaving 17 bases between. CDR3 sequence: CASTRDSLDTGELFF. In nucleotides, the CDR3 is TGTGCCAGTACAAGAGACAGTCTTGACACCGGGGAGCTGTTTTTT.

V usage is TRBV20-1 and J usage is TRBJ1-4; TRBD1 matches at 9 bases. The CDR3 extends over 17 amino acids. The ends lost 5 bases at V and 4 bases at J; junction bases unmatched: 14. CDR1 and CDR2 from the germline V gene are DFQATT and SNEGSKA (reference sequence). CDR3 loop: CSASRDRDINFNEKLFF. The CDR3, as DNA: TGCAGTGCTTCCCGGGACAGGGACATTAATTTTAATGAAAAACTGTTTTTT.

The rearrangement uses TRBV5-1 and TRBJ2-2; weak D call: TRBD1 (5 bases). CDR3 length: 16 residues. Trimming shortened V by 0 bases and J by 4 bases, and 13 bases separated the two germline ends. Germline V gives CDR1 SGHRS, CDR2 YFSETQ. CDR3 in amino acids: CASSLARADTTGELFF. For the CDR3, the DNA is TGCGCCAGCAGCTTGGCCAGGGCAGACACCACCGGGGAGCTGTTTTTT.

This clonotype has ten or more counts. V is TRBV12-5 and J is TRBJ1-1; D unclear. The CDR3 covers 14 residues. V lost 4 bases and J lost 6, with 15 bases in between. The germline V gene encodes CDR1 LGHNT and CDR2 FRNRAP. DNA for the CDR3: TGTGCTAGTGGTTCAGGAAACGGGGTTGCTGAAGCTTTCTTT. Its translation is CASGSGNGVAEAFF.

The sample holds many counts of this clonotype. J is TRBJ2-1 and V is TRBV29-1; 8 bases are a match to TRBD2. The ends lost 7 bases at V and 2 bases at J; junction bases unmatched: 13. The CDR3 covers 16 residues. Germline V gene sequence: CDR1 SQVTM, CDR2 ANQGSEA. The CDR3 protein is CSARLSGTDPYNEQFF. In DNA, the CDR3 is TGCAGCGCACGACTTAGCGGGACCGACCCCTACAATGAGCAGTTCTTC.

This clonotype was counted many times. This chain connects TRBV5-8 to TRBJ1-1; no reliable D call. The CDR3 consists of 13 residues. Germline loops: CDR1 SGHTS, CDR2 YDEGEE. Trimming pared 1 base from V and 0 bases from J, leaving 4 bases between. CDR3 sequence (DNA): TGTGCCAGCAGCTTGACAATGAACACTGAAGCTTTCTTT. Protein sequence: CASSLTMNTEAFF.

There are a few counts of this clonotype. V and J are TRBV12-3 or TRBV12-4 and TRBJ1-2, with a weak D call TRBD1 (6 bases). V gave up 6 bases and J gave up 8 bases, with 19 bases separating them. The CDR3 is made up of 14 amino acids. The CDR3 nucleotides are TGTGCCAGCAGGCTGGGACACGGAGAATGGGGCTACACCTTC. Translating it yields CASRLGHGEWGYTF.

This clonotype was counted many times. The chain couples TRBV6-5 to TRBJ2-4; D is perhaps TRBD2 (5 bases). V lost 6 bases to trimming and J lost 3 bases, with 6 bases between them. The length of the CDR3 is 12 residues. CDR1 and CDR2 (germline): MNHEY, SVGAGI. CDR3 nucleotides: TGTGCCAGCAGCCGGGACAAAAACATTCAGTACTTC. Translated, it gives CASSRDKNIQYF.

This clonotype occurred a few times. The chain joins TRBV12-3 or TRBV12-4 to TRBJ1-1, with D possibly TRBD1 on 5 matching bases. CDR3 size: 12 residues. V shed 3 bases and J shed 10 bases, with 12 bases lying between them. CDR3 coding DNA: TGTGCCAGCAGTTTGGTAGGGGCGGGAGCTTTCTTT. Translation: CASSLVGAGAFF.